This entry concerns a single T cell receptor beta chain. What it recognizes is unknown. The germline V and J ends were trimmed by 6 bases and 5 bases, with 13 bases remaining between them. CDR3 length equals 13 residues. CDR1 is LNHDA and CDR2 is SQIVND in the germline V gene (reference sequence). This specimen comes from a study of beta chain features in type 1 diabetes. Whole-study context: All samples combined gave just under 110 million sorted cells for examination. Study-level points and caveats: Within each of all four CD4+ subsets, Type 1 diabetes patients had TCRB CDR3s that were moderately but significantly shorter. Naive, central memory and Treg TCRB repertoires appeared more alike in patients than in healthy donors.

The authors reverse transcribed all of the isolated RNA, so sequencing captured expressed TCRB transcripts. Naive, central memory and regulatory T cell samples yielded around 3.4 million reads on average. The repertoire was sequenced with immunoSEQ multiplex PCR; TCRdb's copy has only in-frame clones and lacks some. Altogether almost 350,000 clones are present, over 7% being singletons, with the ten largest covering roughly 1%. Sequencing was carried out using central memory CD4+ T cells from blood. V usage is TRBV19 and J usage is TRBJ1-2; no clear D. This receptor was identified in a man aged 25-40 years with type 1 diabetes. CDR3 DNA: TGTGCCAGTAGCCCTGGACGGGGTTATGGCTACACCTTC. Its protein is CASSPGRGYGYTF.